The 9 T cell receptor beta chains below come from one sample, sequenced in a study of blood T cell repertoires in COVID-19 (dated by TCRdb to 2018 to 2021). The method was the immunoSEQ multiplex PCR assay. Held by TCRdb, this immuneACCESS table contains in-frame sequences only and omits some clones. Under half of the omission traces to an unresolved V gene where checked; the cause of the rest is unknown. The sample contains about 300,000 clones, around 88% of them found a single time. Clones ranked in the top ten supply 1.5% to 2% of the sample. The specimen sequenced was peripheral blood. The receptors here all came from a woman aged 25 to 39 with COVID-19, enrolled during active disease.

The table lists this clone with a few counts. The chain has TRBV18 and TRBJ1-3; TRBD1 is a possible D gene (5 bases). The CDR3 is 15 residues long. Germline V gene data show CDR1 as KGHSH and CDR2 as LQKENI. The V and J ends lost 6 bases and 0 bases respectively, with 12 bases between them. In DNA, the CDR3 is TGTGCCAGCTCCCCCGACAGTTTCTCTGGAAACACCATATATTTT. Its protein is CASSPDSFSGNTIYF.

The chain has TRBV19 and TRBJ1-2, with 10 nucleotides matching TRBD1. Germline lookup yields CDR1 LNHDA and CDR2 SQIVND (reference sequence). The CDR3 spans 16 residues. Germline trimming cut 5 bases from V and 7 bases from J; bases unmatched to any gene: 13. For the CDR3, the DNA is TGTGCCAGTAGTCCCCTCGGGACAGGGGCGAGGTTTGGCTACACCTTC. This sequence encodes CASSPLGTGARFGYTF.

The genes are TRBV10-1 and TRBJ2-3; 8 bases map to TRBD2. The CDR3 spans 16 residues. Germline CDR1 and CDR2: WNHNN and SYGVQD (reference sequence). With V trimmed by 3 bases and J by 0 bases, 5 bases remained unmatched. The CDR3 bases are TGCGCCAGCAGTGATCGGGAGGGGCCGAGCACAGATACGCAGTATTTT. Translation: CASSDREGPSTDTQYF.

This chain connects TRBV4-1 to TRBJ1-4; the match to TRBD1 covers 12 bases. Germline CDR1 and CDR2: MGHRA and YSYEKL. Trimming cost V 0 bases and J 6 bases; bases outside gene matches: 5. The CDR3 is 17 residues long. For the CDR3, the DNA is TGCGCCAGCAGCCAAGAAGGGACAGGGGGCGAGTATGAAAAACTGTTTTTT. It specifies CASSQEGTGGEYEKLFF.

The gene calls are TRBV4-3 and TRBJ2-1; maybe TRBD2 (7 bases). Per the germline V gene, CDR1 is LGHNA and CDR2 is YSLEER. V lost 0 bases to trimming and J lost 8 bases, with 17 bases between them. The CDR3 loop spans 16 amino acids. The CDR3 sequence: CASSQDRPGGTDEQFF. CDR3 bases: TGCGCCAGCAGCCAAGATCGACCGGGGGGCACGGATGAGCAGTTCTTC.

The chain has TRBV6-6 and TRBJ1-5; TRBD1 aligns across 7 bases. From germline, CDR1 is MNHNY and CDR2 SVGAGI (reference sequence). V was pared by 3 bases and J by 1 base, with 3 bases of the junction left unmatched. The CDR3 spans 15 residues. Here the CDR3 reads CASSYEGASNQPQHF. In DNA form, the CDR3 reads TGTGCCAGCAGTTATGAGGGGGCGAGCAATCAGCCCCAGCATTTT.

DNA of the CDR3: TGTGCCAGCAGCTTGCCGGTTTTGGAGACCCAGTACTTC. Amino acid sequence: CASSLPVLETQYF. The V and J genes are TRBV7-2 and TRBJ2-5, with D uncertain. V was clipped by 3 bases and J by 5 bases, with 10 bases between them. Looked up from germline, CDR1 is SGHTA and CDR2 is FQGNSA. The CDR3 is 13 amino acids.

The chain links TRBV12-5 to TRBJ1-1, with 11 bases that match TRBD1. The CDR3 has 17 amino acids. The germline V gene has CDR1 LGHNT and CDR2 FRNRAP. Trimming took 5 bases from V and 3 from J; bases not matched to a gene: 11. As DNA, the CDR3 is TGTGCTAGTGGTCCCCATGGACAGGGGGCTATGTACACTGAAGCTTTCTTT. It yields the protein CASGPHGQGAMYTEAFF. The full variable domain, rest sourced from reference TRBV12-5 and TRBJ1-1, is DARVTQTPRHKVTEMGQEVTMRCQPILGHNTVFWYRQTMMQGLELLAYFRNRAPLDDSGMPKDRFSAEMPDATLATLKIQPSEPRDSAVYFCASGPHGQGAMYTEAFFGQGTRLTVV.

This sequence joins TRBV30 and TRBJ1-2; a possible D gene is TRBD1 (5 bases). Germline CDR1 and CDR2: GTSNPN and SVGIG (reference sequence). Trimming took off 2 bases at V and 8 bases at J, with 15 bases between the two ends. The CDR3 is 13 amino acids. The CDR3 DNA reads TGTGCCTGGAGTCCCCGGGGGACCCCCGGCTACACCTTC. Translating gives CAWSPRGTPGYTF.